The T cell receptor beta chain under discussion was sequenced for a study of cytomegalovirus exposure and HLA in healthy donors. General study points: Fewer N-insertions than the roughly 700-donor mean were reportedly shown by an Asian-associated ancestry cluster in a later analysis.

Concerning this clone itself: Its antigen is as yet unknown.

This CDR3 is 18 amino acids long. The PCR was carried out with 60 Vbeta primers and 13 Jbeta primers. The method was immunoSEQ multiplex PCR; TCRdb's version includes in-frame clones alone and lacks a portion of them. The sample holds about 110,000 clones, roughly 77% seen once. The sequence derives from a man in his forties in good health and CMV-seronegative. Material for sequencing was PBMCs. This chain uses TRBV21-1 with TRBJ1-5; the table assigns TRBD1, which was not confirmed against the DNA. TRBV21-1 is assigned pseudogene status. The CDR3 reads CASSAPRRGSWRNQPQHF. The CDR3 region has the DNA TGTGCCAGCAGCGCACCGCGCAGGGGTTCGTGGAGAAATCAGCCCCAGCATTTT.